Following are 32 T cell receptor beta chains from one sample sequenced in a study of T cell repertoires in cytomegalovirus infection. These receptors' antigens are unknown. TCRdb used MiXCR to reprocess the reads, holding one entry per CDR3 protein. The table has around 77,000 distinct CDR3 sequences, 20% to 25% seen once. This material consisted of CD8+ T cells from cultured PBMCs, taken from culture after CMV antigen stimulation. Receptors originate from a human donor in good health (CMV status not recorded). Some clones in this sample may be carry-over from other donors' samples.

V is TRBV6-1 and J is TRBJ2-1; D call uncertain. V was clipped by 2 bases and J by 0 bases, with 11 bases between them. The CDR3 length is 16 residues. From germline, CDR1 is MNHNS and CDR2 SASEGT. Here the CDR3 DNA reads TGTGCCAGCAGTGAACGGATTCTAAGCTCCTACAATGAGCAGTTCTTC. Amino acid sequence: CASSERILSSYNEQFF.

This clonotype showed up just a few times. This chain connects TRBV7-9 to TRBJ1-1, with a tentative D call TRBD1 (6 bases). The length of the CDR3 is 15 residues. Trimming took off 3 bases at V and 5 bases at J, with 16 bases between the two ends. Germline V lookup: CDR1 SEHNR, CDR2 FQNEAQ (reference sequence). As DNA, the CDR3 is TGTGCCAGCAGCTTTTGGACAGATCGGAGGACTGAAGCTTTCTTT. Its translation: CASSFWTDRRTEAFF.

This clonotype was found a few times. The V gene is TRBV2, the J gene TRBJ2-2; 9 bases are shared with TRBD1. In germline, CDR1 is SNHLY, CDR2 FYNNEI. The J segment lost 1 base and the V segment lost 6 bases, leaving 0 bases of the junction unmatched. CDR3 size: 14 residues. CDR3 sequence reads: CASRGQGNTGELFF. The CDR3 coding sequence is TGTGCCAGCAGGGGACAGGGGAACACCGGGGAGCTGTTTTTT. Combining the CDR3 with reference TRBV2 and TRBJ2-2 gives the whole variable domain EPEVTQTPSHQVTQMGQEVILRCVPISNHLYFYWYRQILGQKVEFLVSFYNNEISEKSEIFDDQFSVERPDGSNFTLKIRSTKLEDSAMYFCASRGQGNTGELFFGEGSRLTVL.

The chain joins TRBV27 to TRBJ1-1; tentatively, D is TRBD1 (5 bases). Germline CDR1 MNHEY, CDR2 SMNVEV (reference sequence). The CDR3 consists of 14 residues. The V gene lost 3 bases and the J gene lost 2 bases, with 10 bases spanning the gap. CDR3 amino acids: CASSLGRVNTEAFF. In DNA, the CDR3 is TGTGCCAGCAGTTTGGGCAGGGTTAACACTGAAGCTTTCTTT.

This clonotype was recorded only once. The rearrangement links TRBV7-2 to TRBJ1-1, with D maybe TRBD1 (6 bases). Germline lookup yields CDR1 SGHTA and CDR2 FQGNSA. The CDR3 covers 15 residues. V lost 4 bases to trimming and J lost 6 bases, with 18 bases between them. The CDR3 is CASSSTRGGRSEAFF. The CDR3 nucleotides read TGTGCCAGCAGCTCAACAAGGGGGGGGCGGTCTGAAGCTTTCTTT.

This clonotype was detected only a few times. J is TRBJ1-1 and V is TRBV2, with unresolved D. With 8 bases removed from V and 5 bases from J, the gap between germline ends came to 6 bases. In germline, CDR1 is SNHLY, CDR2 FYNNEI. The CDR3 runs 10 residues. The CDR3 here is CASLMTEAFF. CDR3 bases: TGTGCCAGCTTAATGACTGAAGCTTTCTTT. Complete variable domain (other parts from reference TRBV2 and TRBJ1-1): EPEVTQTPSHQVTQMGQEVILRCVPISNHLYFYWYRQILGQKVEFLVSFYNNEISEKSEIFDDQFSVERPDGSNFTLKIRSTKLEDSAMYFCASLMTEAFFGQGTRLTVV.

This rearrangement joins TRBV7-2 to TRBJ1-3, with D unresolved. V was shortened by 2 bases and J by 0 bases, with 11 bases between the two germline ends. CDR3 size: 16 residues. Germline CDR1 is SGHTA and CDR2 is FQGNSA. CDR3 DNA: TGTGCCAGCAGCTTATCCCGTCAGAGCTCTGGAAACACCATATATTTT. Residues: CASSLSRQSSGNTIYF.

This sequence joins TRBV7-6 and TRBJ2-7; D perhaps matches TRBD1 (5 bases). Germline CDR1 reads SGHVS; CDR2 reads FNYEAQ. CDR3 size: 13 residues. Trimming stripped 6 bases from V and 3 bases from J, with 12 bases between. The CDR3 protein is CASSSDTNYEQYF. The CDR3 DNA sequence: TGTGCCAGCAGTTCGGACACCAACTACGAGCAGTACTTC.

This chain uses TRBV6-1 with TRBJ1-1, with D hard to call. V lost 1 base and J lost 0, with 9 bases in between. From germline, CDR1 is MNHNS and CDR2 SASEGT. CDR3 length: 15 amino acids. The CDR3 DNA sequence: TGTGCCAGCAGTGAAGACGCAGGCGTGAACACTGAAGCTTTCTTT. It specifies CASSEDAGVNTEAFF.

This clonotype was seen only a few times. This chain connects TRBV12-3 or TRBV12-4 to TRBJ2-7; the D is unclear. The ends were cut back, 3 bases at V and 5 bases at J, with 11 bases in the middle. The CDR3 has 13 amino acids. CDR3 residues: CASSLEGFDEQYF. The CDR3 nucleotides are TGTGCCAGCAGTTTGGAAGGGTTTGACGAGCAGTACTTC.

This clonotype was detected only a few times. The rearrangement links TRBV7-2 to TRBJ1-1; D call uncertain. The germline V and J ends were trimmed by 5 bases and 3 bases, with 13 bases remaining between them. Per germline, CDR1 SGHTA and CDR2 FQGNSA. The CDR3 is made up of 14 amino acids. CDR3 sequence reads: CASSEGSWDTEAFF. Here the CDR3 DNA reads TGTGCCAGCAGCGAAGGGAGTTGGGACACTGAAGCTTTCTTT.

The rearrangement links TRBV7-4 to TRBJ2-7; perhaps TRBD1 as D (5 bases). V was trimmed by 5 bases and J by 6 bases, leaving 17 bases between them. The CDR3 totals 14 residues. The V gene's germline CDR1 is SGHVT and CDR2 SQSDAQ. DNA of the CDR3: TGTGCCAGCAGCATAGAAGGCAGGGAACCCGAGCAGTACTTC. Residues: CASSIEGREPEQYF.

V is TRBV6-1 and J is TRBJ2-7, with TRBD1 matching 8 bases. Trimming at V came to 5 bases and at J to 6 bases, leaving 21 bases not matched to a gene. CDR1 MNHNS and CDR2 SASEGT come from the germline V gene. The CDR3 loop spans 18 amino acids. CDR3 coding DNA: TGTGCCAGCAGTCAAAACCCTACGGGCCTACAACAGGGGGGCGAGCAGTACTTC. Translated: CASSQNPTGLQQGGEQYF.

The J gene is TRBJ2-1, the V gene TRBV7-2; 10 bases fit TRBD2. CDR3 size: 13 residues. V lost 5 bases and J lost 10; bases outside the gene matches: 5. Per germline, CDR1 SGHTA and CDR2 FQGNSA. The CDR3 DNA reads TGTGCCAGCAGCCCGCCGACTAGCGGGGAGCAGTTCTTC. The encoded protein is CASSPPTSGEQFF.

The chain joins TRBV11-2 to TRBJ2-4; D ambiguous. Germline CDR1 reads SGHAT; CDR2 reads FQNNGV. V dropped 2 bases and J dropped 8 bases, with 10 bases sitting between them. The CDR3 totals 13 residues. The CDR3 region has the DNA TGTGCCAGCAGCTTAAGTCCAGAAGACATTCAGTACTTC. This codes for CASSLSPEDIQYF.

This clonotype was seen only a few times. This chain joins TRBV7-3 and TRBJ2-7, with D perhaps being TRBD1 or TRBD2 (5 bases each). Trimming stripped 5 bases from V and 2 bases from J, with 13 bases between. The CDR3 loop spans 14 amino acids. CDR1 and CDR2 (germline): SGHTA, FQGTGA. The CDR3 is CASSPTGLTYEQYF. The CDR3 DNA is TGTGCCAGCAGCCCTACGGGGCTTACCTACGAGCAGTACTTC.

This clonotype has only a few counts. The rearrangement uses TRBV27 and TRBJ2-1, with TRBD2 matching 7 bases. Germline trimming cut 5 bases from V and 4 bases from J; bases unmatched to any gene: 2. The CDR3 runs 13 residues. Germline V gives CDR1 MNHEY, CDR2 SMNVEV (reference sequence). The CDR3 sequence: CASSAAGYNEQFF. CDR3 in DNA: TGTGCCAGCAGTGCAGCGGGGTACAATGAGCAGTTCTTC.

This clonotype was counted a few times. The chain has TRBV7-8 and TRBJ2-1, with 7 bases identical to TRBD2. CDR3 length: 14 residues. Trimming took 0 bases from V and 4 from J; bases not matched to a gene: 0. CDR1 SGHVS and CDR2 FQNEAQ come from the germline V gene. CDR3 in DNA: TGTGCCAGCAGCTTAGCGGGGGGGTACAATGAGCAGTTCTTC. This codes for CASSLAGGYNEQFF.

The V and J genes are TRBV7-8 and TRBJ2-5; 7 bases are a match to TRBD1. Trimming removed 3 bases from V and 6 bases from J; junction bases left unmatched: 4. The CDR3 runs to 13 residues. Per germline, CDR1 SGHVS and CDR2 FQNEAQ. CDR3 protein: CASSFRQGQTQYF. For the CDR3, the DNA is TGTGCCAGCAGCTTCCGACAGGGCCAGACCCAGTACTTC.

This chain joins TRBV27 and TRBJ2-6; the D is unclear. The CDR3 is 13 amino acids. Germline-derived CDR1 and CDR2 are MNHEY and SMNVEV (reference sequence). The V end lost 3 bases, the J end lost 4 bases, and 4 bases lay between the germline ends. Here the CDR3 reads CASSFEGANVLTF. CDR3 DNA sequence: TGTGCCAGCAGTTTTGAGGGGGCCAACGTCCTGACTTTC.

This clonotype came up many times. A junction boundary mismatches the germline segment, possibly from a read error. The genes are TRBV12-3 or TRBV12-4 and TRBJ2-1; no reliable D call. The CDR3 is 13 amino acids. CDR3 in DNA: TGTGCCAGCAGCTTAGGCAGCTACAATGAGCAGTTCTTC. Protein: CASSLGSYNEQFF.

The chain employs TRBV5-1 and TRBJ2-6; D is possibly TRBD1 (6 bases). The length of the CDR3 is 19 residues. The germline CDR1 and CDR2 sequences are SGHRS and YFSETQ. Trimming cost V 4 bases and J 1 base, with 21 bases left between them. CDR3: CASSLRSGQTDSGANVLTF. Written as DNA, the CDR3 is TGCGCCAGCAGCCTGAGGAGCGGACAGACGGATTCTGGGGCCAACGTCCTGACTTTC. Using reference TRBV5-1 and TRBJ2-6 for the parts outside the CDR3, the full variable domain is KAGVTQTPRYLIKTRGQQVTLSCSPISGHRSVSWYQQTPGQGLQFLFEYFSETQRNKGNFPGRFSGRQFSNSRSEMNVSTLELGDSALYLCASSLRSGQTDSGANVLTFGAGSRLTVL.

This chain links TRBV6-2 or TRBV6-3 with TRBJ1-5; 7 positions match TRBD1. The CDR3 consists of 16 residues. The V gene's germline CDR1 is MNHEY and CDR2 SVGEGT. With V trimmed by 5 bases and J by 1 base, 8 bases remained unmatched. DNA of the CDR3: TGTGCCAGCAGTACACAACAGGGGACGAGCAATCAGCCCCAGCATTTT. This codes for CASSTQQGTSNQPQHF.

This clonotype was observed a few times. The V gene is TRBV7-6, the J gene TRBJ2-5, with no clear D. CDR3 size: 15 residues. Germline lookup yields CDR1 SGHVS and CDR2 FNYEAQ. V was trimmed by 2 bases and J by 1 base, leaving 11 bases between them. CDR3 loop: CASSLNRESQETQYF. The CDR3, as DNA: TGTGCCAGCAGCTTAAACCGAGAGTCCCAAGAGACCCAGTACTTC.

This clonotype has at least ten counts. The gene calls are TRBV7-6 and TRBJ1-2; the D is unclear. Between the trimmed V and J ends, which lost 1 base and 8 bases, there was a span of 14 bases. This CDR3 is 14 amino acids long. From germline, CDR1 is SGHVS and CDR2 FNYEAQ. CDR3 in amino acids: CASSLGGGLRGYTF. CDR3 bases: TGTGCCAGCAGCTTAGGGGGAGGGCTCAGAGGCTACACCTTC.

This clonotype was counted only a few times. This chain connects TRBV6-1 to TRBJ2-3; 12 nucleotides match TRBD1. From germline, CDR1 is MNHNS and CDR2 SASEGT. The ends lost 1 base at V and 6 bases at J; junction bases unmatched: 8. The CDR3 is 17 residues long. The CDR3 sequence is CASSEVGGTGGKDTQYF. The CDR3 bases are TGTGCCAGCAGTGAAGTCGGCGGGACAGGGGGCAAGGATACGCAGTATTTT.

The rearrangement joins TRBV12-3 or TRBV12-4 to TRBJ2-2; D is unclear. The CDR3 is 12 amino acids. V lost 6 bases to trimming and J lost 5 bases, with 7 bases between them. CDR3 protein: CASSPGTGELFF. In DNA, the CDR3 is TGTGCCAGCAGCCCCGGGACCGGGGAGCTGTTTTTT.

This clonotype was counted only a few times. This chain links TRBV7-2 with TRBJ1-3; D not resolved. CDR1 and CDR2 (germline): SGHTA, FQGNSA. The CDR3 loop spans 17 amino acids. Trimming took off 5 bases at V and 7 bases at J, with 24 bases between the two ends. The chain's CDR3 is CASSPTVGPKYGNTIYF. CDR3 in DNA: TGTGCCAGCAGCCCCACAGTCGGACCGAAGTACGGGAACACCATATATTTT.

Only a few counts were recorded for this clonotype. J is TRBJ2-2 and V is TRBV7-3; no clear D. V lost 5 bases to trimming and J lost 3 bases, with 13 bases between them. The CDR3 sequence is 15 residues long. The germline V gene has CDR1 SGHTA and CDR2 FQGTGA. The CDR3 region is CASSMSGPYTGELFF. DNA for the CDR3: TGTGCCAGCAGCATGTCCGGGCCCTACACCGGGGAGCTGTTTTTT. Full variable domain (rest looked up from reference TRBV7-3 and TRBJ2-2): GAGVSQTPSNKVTEKGKYVELRCDPISGHTALYWYRQSLGQGPEFLIYFQGTGAADDSGLPNDRFFAVRPEGSVSTLKIQRTERGDSAVYLCASSMSGPYTGELFFGEGSRLTVL.

This clonotype came up a few times. The chain employs TRBV7-2 and TRBJ1-2; D perhaps matches TRBD1 (5 bases). Germline V gene lookup returns CDR1 SGHTA and CDR2 FQGNSA. This CDR3 region has 15 residues. V gave up 2 bases and J gave up 4 bases, with 14 bases separating them. The DNA for the CDR3 is TGTGCCAGCAGCTTATCCCGACCAGGGAGCTATGGCTACACCTTC. Translating it yields CASSLSRPGSYGYTF.

This clonotype was counted only a few times. The rearrangement uses TRBV28 and TRBJ2-7, with no clear D. The CDR3 runs 14 residues. Trimming removed 7 bases from V and 0 bases from J, with 13 bases in between. Germline V gene lookup returns CDR1 MDHEN and CDR2 SYDVKM. This chain's CDR3 is CASTPVAGSYEQYF. The CDR3 DNA reads as TGTGCCAGCACCCCCGTCGCAGGCTCCTACGAGCAGTACTTC.

This clonotype appeared a few times. The chain has TRBV11-3 and TRBJ2-1; either TRBD1 or TRBD2 may supply D (5 bases each). V dropped 1 base and J dropped 7 bases, with 8 bases sitting between them. CDR1 is SGHNT, CDR2 YENEEA, per germline. CDR3 size: 13 residues. The CDR3, as DNA: TGTGCCAGCAGCTTAGTGGGGGTAAATGAGCAGTTCTTC. Translating gives CASSLVGVNEQFF.